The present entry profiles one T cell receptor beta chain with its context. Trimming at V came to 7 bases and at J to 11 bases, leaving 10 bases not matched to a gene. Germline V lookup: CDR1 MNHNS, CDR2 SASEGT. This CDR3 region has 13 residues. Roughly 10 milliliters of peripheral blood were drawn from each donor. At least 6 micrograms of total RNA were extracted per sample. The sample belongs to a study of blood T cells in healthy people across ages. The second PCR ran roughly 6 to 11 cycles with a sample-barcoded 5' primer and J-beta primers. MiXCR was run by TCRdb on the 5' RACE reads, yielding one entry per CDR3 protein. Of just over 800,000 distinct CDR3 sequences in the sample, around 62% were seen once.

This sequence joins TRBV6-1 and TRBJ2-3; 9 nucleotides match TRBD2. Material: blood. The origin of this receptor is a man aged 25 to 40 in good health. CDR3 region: CASKLAGSPQQYF. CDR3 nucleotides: TGTGCCAGCAAACTAGCGGGTAGTCCTCAGCAGTATTTT.